Below, 31 T cell receptor beta chains from the same sample are listed, as sequenced in a study of cytomegalovirus exposure and HLA in healthy donors. Both 60 Vbeta primers and 13 Jbeta primers went into the PCR. Sequencing used immunoSEQ multiplex PCR; TCRdb keeps in-frame clones, though not all of them. The profile covers around 150,000 clones, with more than 70% appearing a single time and around 2% taken by the ten largest. The sequenced material came from PBMCs. Source of these receptors: a man younger than 40 in good health and CMV-seronegative.

The J gene is TRBJ2-7, the V gene TRBV9, with 8 bases fitting TRBD2. V lost 0 bases, J lost 7 bases, and 9 bases stayed unmatched. The CDR3 totals 15 residues. Germline CDR1 SGDLS, CDR2 YYNGEE. This CDR3 is CASSVGTGRAEEQYF. DNA of the CDR3: TGTGCCAGCAGCGTAGGGACCGGGAGGGCCGAAGAGCAGTACTTC.

The chain links TRBV19 to TRBJ1-2, with D possibly TRBD1 on 6 matching bases. V lost 4 bases and J 2 bases, leaving 8 bases between the germline ends. CDR3 size: 13 residues. Germline V gene lookup returns CDR1 LNHDA and CDR2 SQIVND (reference sequence). The CDR3 DNA follows: TGTGCCAGTAGTAAACAGGGCAACTATGGCTACACCTTC. This codes for CASSKQGNYGYTF.

This clone was found a few times. The CDR3: CASSSTSGQGRTEAFF. The CDR3 nucleotides read TGTGCCAGCAGTTCCACCTCCGGGCAGGGCCGAACTGAAGCTTTCTTT. The V and J genes are TRBV28 and TRBJ1-1; perhaps TRBD1 as D (5 bases). The CDR3 contains 16 residues. V lost 4 bases, J lost 5 bases, and 20 bases lay in between. Germline CDR1 and CDR2: MDHEN and SYDVKM.

V is TRBV28 and J is TRBJ1-4; D is unresolved. The CDR3 is 14 amino acids. The V gene lost 10 bases and the J gene lost 3 bases, with 15 bases spanning the gap. Germline assignment: CDR1 MDHEN and CDR2 SYDVKM. This chain's CDR3 is CATVPSHPNEKLFF. The CDR3 DNA reads as TGTGCCACCGTCCCGAGTCACCCTAATGAAAAACTGTTTTTT. Combining the CDR3 with reference TRBV28 and TRBJ1-4 gives the whole variable domain DVKVTQSSRYLVKRTGEKVFLECVQDMDHENMFWYRQDPGLGLRLIYFSYDVKMKEKGDIPEGYSVSREKKERFSLILESASTNQTSMYLCATVPSHPNEKLFFGSGTQLSVL.

The chain carries TRBV10-3 and TRBJ2-7; a possible D gene is TRBD2 (6 bases). This CDR3 is built from 17 residues. V shed 5 bases and J shed 0 bases, with 20 bases lying between them. The germline CDR1 and CDR2 sequences are ENHRY and SYGVKD. CDR3 sequence reads: CAISSTPLLGGSYEQYF. The CDR3 nucleotides are TGTGCCATCAGTTCGACACCACTTCTCGGGGGCTCCTACGAGCAGTACTTC.

The chain combines TRBV18 with TRBJ1-2; no definite D call. Germline lookup yields CDR1 KGHSH and CDR2 LQKENI. V was shortened by 8 bases and J by 4 bases, with 11 bases between the two germline ends. The CDR3 has 12 amino acids. The CDR3 bases are TGTGCCAGCACGAACGACATCTATGGCTACACCTTC. Protein sequence: CASTNDIYGYTF.

This clone was seen just once. The chain joins TRBV28 to TRBJ2-2, with 7 bases that match TRBD1. There are 14 residues in the CDR3. In germline, CDR1 is MDHEN, CDR2 SYDVKM. Trimming took 5 bases from V and 5 from J; bases not matched to a gene: 5. This chain's CDR3 is CASSPGTATGELFF. The CDR3 coding sequence is TGTGCCAGCAGTCCCGGGACAGCAACCGGGGAGCTGTTTTTT.

The chain employs TRBV27 and TRBJ2-3; 12 nucleotides match TRBD2. Per germline, CDR1 MNHEY and CDR2 SMNVEV (reference sequence). The CDR3 totals 18 residues. V shed 4 bases and J 5 bases; nucleotides not matched to a gene: 13. In DNA, the CDR3 is TGTGCCAGCAGTTGGTCCCTAGCGGGAGGGCTAAGGGGAGATACGCAGTATTTT. Amino acids: CASSWSLAGGLRGDTQYF.

The rearrangement links TRBV7-9 to TRBJ2-1, with 7 bases lining up with TRBD2. The CDR3 runs 15 residues. With 0 bases clipped from V and 4 bases from J, the junction kept 3 bases outside the gene matches. Per germline, CDR1 SEHNR and CDR2 FQNEAQ (reference sequence). The CDR3 loop reads CASSLASREYNEQFF. DNA for the CDR3: TGTGCCAGCAGCTTAGCTTCGCGGGAGTACAATGAGCAGTTCTTC.

The chain has TRBV2 and TRBJ2-1, with 7 bases lining up with TRBD1. The ends lost 5 bases at V and 0 bases at J; junction bases unmatched: 7. This CDR3 has 16 amino acids. CDR1 is SNHLY and CDR2 is FYNNEI in the germline V gene. This CDR3 is CASSTRQGSSYNEQFF. CDR3 DNA: TGTGCCAGCAGTACCCGACAGGGATCCTCCTACAATGAGCAGTTCTTC.

This chain joins TRBV6-1 and TRBJ2-3; 9 nucleotides match TRBD2. V was clipped by 5 bases and J by 3 bases; unmatched bases: 3. This CDR3 comprises 14 residues. Germline V gene data show CDR1 as MNHNS and CDR2 as SASEGT. Written as DNA, the CDR3 is TGTGCCAGCAGTTTAGCGGGAGTAACAGATACGCAGTATTTT. Translation gives CASSLAGVTDTQYF.

V is TRBV5-1 and J is TRBJ2-1, with D possibly matching TRBD2 (6 bases). The ends were cut back, 0 bases at V and 10 bases at J, with 20 bases in the middle. CDR1 is SGHRS, CDR2 YFSETQ, per germline. The CDR3 is made up of 16 amino acids. The CDR3 nucleotides read TGCGCCAGCAGCTTGGCGCGGGGAGGCCCCCCCAACGAGCAGTTCTTC. Its translation: CASSLARGGPPNEQFF.

The rearrangement joins TRBV28 to TRBJ2-3; D is unresolved. The CDR3 contains 11 residues. Germline CDR1 MDHEN, CDR2 SYDVKM. V lost 8 bases and J 2 bases, leaving 5 bases between the germline ends. The CDR3 sequence is CASRDTDTQYF. The CDR3 DNA sequence: TGTGCCAGCCGAGACACAGATACGCAGTATTTT.

With regard to this clone: Other DNA sequences from this sample encode an identical CDR3 as well. The chain employs TRBV18 and TRBJ1-1; the D is unclear. This CDR3 has 13 amino acids. Germline loops: CDR1 KGHSH, CDR2 LQKENI. V gave up 2 bases and J gave up 0 bases, with 4 bases separating them. The CDR3 is CASSPSVNTEAFF. The CDR3 DNA reads as TGTGCCAGCTCACCATCGGTGAACACTGAAGCTTTCTTT. Together with reference TRBV18 and TRBJ1-1, the CDR3 gives the full variable domain: NAGVMQNPRHLVRRRGQEARLRCSPMKGHSHVYWYRQLPEEGLKFMVYLQKENIIDESGMPKERFSAEFPKEGPSILRIQQVVRGDSAAYFCASSPSVNTEAFFGQGTRLTVV.

This clone turned up a few times. This rearrangement joins TRBV14 to TRBJ2-1; 9 nucleotides match TRBD1. The CDR3 has 14 amino acids. Germline trimming cut 0 bases from V and 15 bases from J; bases unmatched to any gene: 9. Germline V CDR1 and CDR2: SGHDN, FVKESK. The CDR3 DNA sequence: TGTGCCAGCAGCCAAGAATCCTACAGGGGGCGGCCGTTCTTC. Translation gives CASSQESYRGRPFF.

The chain is built from TRBV27 and TRBJ2-7, with TRBD1 identical over 11 bases. Germline CDR1 reads MNHEY; CDR2 reads SMNVEV (reference sequence). The CDR3 is made up of 17 amino acids. J gave up 1 base and V 6 bases, and 11 bases lay outside the gene matches. CDR3 sequence (DNA): TGTGCCAGCAGCCGTAACTCTGGGACAGGGGGGTCCTACGAGCAGTACTTC. Protein product: CASSRNSGTGGSYEQYF.

This chain links TRBV7-9 with TRBJ1-4, with 8 bases identical to TRBD1. This CDR3 has 15 residues. CDR1 SEHNR and CDR2 FQNEAQ come from the germline V gene (reference sequence). The V segment lost 4 bases and the J segment 1 base; nucleotides outside the gene matches: 2. The DNA for the CDR3 is TGTGCCAGCAGCTCGGGGACAGGAACTAATGAAAAACTGTTTTTT. Translated: CASSSGTGTNEKLFF.

The chain recombines TRBV13 with TRBJ1-2; maybe TRBD1 (5 bases). CDR1 PRHDT and CDR2 FYEKMQ come from the germline V gene (reference sequence). The CDR3 runs 15 residues. The V and J ends lost 6 bases and 6 bases respectively, with 20 bases between them. The CDR3 nucleotides read TGTGCCAGCAGTCTCTTAAGGGTGGCAGGGAATGGCTACACCTTC. This codes for CASSLLRVAGNGYTF. Full variable domain (remainder filled in from reference TRBV13 and TRBJ1-2): AAGVIQSPRHLIKEKRETATLKCYPIPRHDTVYWYQQGPGQDPQFLISFYEKMQSDKGSIPDRFSAQQFSDYHSELNMSSLELGDSALYFCASSLLRVAGNGYTFGSGTRLTVV.

The chain joins TRBV11-2 to TRBJ2-3, with 9 bases fitting TRBD1. The germline V gene encodes CDR1 SGHAT and CDR2 FQNNGV. The CDR3 runs to 16 residues. The J segment lost 2 bases and the V segment lost 5 bases, leaving 8 bases of the junction unmatched. CDR3: CASSLLGQGDTDTQYF. The CDR3 nucleotides are TGTGCCAGCAGCCTACTGGGACAGGGCGACACAGATACGCAGTATTTT. Supplemented by reference TRBV11-2 and TRBJ2-3, the full variable domain reads EAGVAQSPRYKIIEKRQSVAFWCNPISGHATLYWYQQILGQGPKLLIQFQNNGVVDDSQLPKDRFSAERLKGVDSTLKIQPAKLEDSAVYLCASSLLGQGDTDTQYFGPGTRLTVL.

This sequence joins TRBV28 and TRBJ1-2, with D perhaps matching TRBD1 (5 bases). Germline lookup yields CDR1 MDHEN and CDR2 SYDVKM. The CDR3 consists of 16 residues. The germline V and J ends were trimmed by 2 bases and 2 bases, with 15 bases remaining between them. This CDR3 is CASSLGGGGPNYGYTF. The CDR3 DNA follows: TGTGCCAGCAGTTTAGGGGGGGGAGGGCCGAACTATGGCTACACCTTC.

The chain couples TRBV7-9 to TRBJ1-1; 10 bases line up with TRBD1. This CDR3 contains 15 residues. Germline assignment: CDR1 SEHNR and CDR2 FQNEAQ (reference sequence). V shed 2 bases, J shed 7 bases, and the junction held 7 bases outside the gene matches. This chain's CDR3 is CASSLSGTGENEAFF. The CDR3 DNA sequence: TGTGCCAGCAGCTTATCCGGGACAGGGGAAAATGAAGCTTTCTTT.

J is TRBJ2-7 and V is TRBV15, with a tentative D call TRBD2 (5 bases). V was clipped by 3 bases and J by 6 bases, with 12 bases between them. The CDR3 is 13 residues long. The germline V gene has CDR1 LNHNV and CDR2 YYDKDF (reference sequence). CDR3 amino acids: CATSRVGSREQYF. CDR3 DNA sequence: TGTGCCACCAGCAGGGTAGGGAGCCGCGAGCAGTACTTC.

This chain uses TRBV29-1 with TRBJ1-6; TRBD1 matches 7 bases. The junction had 9 bases not matched to a gene; V was cut back by 7 bases and J by 9 bases. The CDR3 length is 13 residues. Germline lookup yields CDR1 SQVTM and CDR2 ANQGSEA. The CDR3 protein is CSARTGWGSPLHF. The CDR3 region has the DNA TGCAGCGCTCGGACAGGATGGGGTTCACCCCTCCACTTT.

The chain is built from TRBV30 and TRBJ1-1; D might be TRBD1 (6 bases). Germline loops: CDR1 GTSNPN, CDR2 SVGIG (reference sequence). The V end was cut by 2 bases, the J end by 4 bases, with 14 bases between. This CDR3 has 14 residues. The CDR3 sequence: CAWSLAGAVTEAFF. The CDR3 region has the DNA TGTGCCTGGAGTTTGGCAGGGGCTGTCACTGAAGCTTTCTTT.

A note on this clone: A read error may produce the germline difference seen at one junction end. The CDR3 coding sequence is TGTGCTAGCAGCTTAAATGCGGCAGGGGTGAATGAGCAGTTCTTC. It is translated as CASSLNAAGVNEQFF. V usage is TRBV7-7 and J usage is TRBJ2-1; D may be TRBD1 (6 bases). The CDR3 spans 15 residues. From germline, CDR1 is SSHAT and CDR2 FNYEAQ (reference sequence).

The chain has TRBV19 and TRBJ2-5; 8 bases match TRBD2. J gave up 1 base and V 7 bases, and 8 bases lay outside the gene matches. The CDR3 is 15 residues long. Germline values: CDR1 LNHDA, CDR2 SQIVND (reference sequence). The CDR3 nucleotides are TGTGCCAGTAAGGGAATAGGGACTAGCCAAGAGACCCAGTACTTC. Translation: CASKGIGTSQETQYF.

This sequence joins TRBV29-1 and TRBJ2-1; a possible D gene is TRBD2 (6 bases). V shed 3 bases and J shed 3 bases, with 6 bases lying between them. The CDR3 totals 12 residues. In germline, CDR1 is SQVTM, CDR2 ANQGSEA. This chain's CDR3 is CSVERGYNEQFF. The CDR3 DNA sequence: TGCAGCGTTGAGCGGGGCTACAATGAGCAGTTCTTC.

There are a few counts of this clone. The V call is TRBV6-1, the J call TRBJ1-3; no definite D call. The length of the CDR3 is 17 residues. Trimming removed 1 base from V and 0 bases from J, with 13 bases in between. In germline, CDR1 is MNHNS, CDR2 SASEGT. The CDR3: CASSEGAGTLSGNTIYF. The CDR3 DNA reads TGTGCCAGCAGTGAAGGGGCAGGAACCCTCTCTGGAAACACCATATATTTT.

The genes are TRBV2 and TRBJ1-5; 7 bases fit TRBD1. Germline CDR1 SNHLY, CDR2 FYNNEI. This CDR3 is 16 amino acids long. Trimming cost V 7 bases and J 5 bases; bases outside gene matches: 14. The CDR3 spells CASKGIGGGVYQPQHF. CDR3 nucleotides: TGTGCCAGCAAGGGGATTGGAGGGGGCGTCTATCAGCCCCAGCATTTT. Variable domain in full (rest from reference TRBV2 and TRBJ1-5): EPEVTQTPSHQVTQMGQEVILRCVPISNHLYFYWYRQILGQKVEFLVSFYNNEISEKSEIFDDQFSVERPDGSNFTLKIRSTKLEDSAMYFCASKGIGGGVYQPQHFGDGTRLSIL.

The V gene is TRBV4-1, the J gene TRBJ1-1; tentative D call: TRBD1 (6 bases). Germline V gives CDR1 MGHRA, CDR2 YSYEKL. Trimming left V 1 base short and J 3 bases short, with 9 bases between. This CDR3 has 14 residues. CDR3 residues: CASSQAGVDTEAFF. CDR3 in DNA: TGCGCCAGCAGCCAAGCAGGGGTTGACACTGAAGCTTTCTTT.

This chain connects TRBV5-6 to TRBJ2-7; a weak D match, TRBD2 (5 bases). The germline gives CDR1 SGHDT, CDR2 YYEEEE. CDR3 length: 13 amino acids. Deletions cut 4 bases from V and 1 base from J, with 9 bases between. The CDR3 bases are TGTGCCAGCAGCCCGAGCGGTTCCTACGAGCAGTACTTC. It yields the protein CASSPSGSYEQYF.